This T cell receptor beta chain was identified during a study of identical twins. The study's findings and limits: Beta out-of-frame sequences displayed a weaker excess of sharing between twins. Fewer insertions were carried by abundant cord blood beta clonotypes, but none was seen in memory repertoires.

Trimming removed 4 bases from V and 7 bases from J, with 14 bases in between. In germline, CDR1 is SGHDT, CDR2 YYEEEE. CDR3 length: 13 residues. Concerning this clonotype itself: Its specificity is unknown.

TCRdb fed the 5' RACE reads into MiXCR, producing one record per CDR3 protein. This table holds approximately 260,000 distinct CDR3 sequences, about 9% found once. These data were likewise used in another study, on yellow fever vaccine responses in identical twins.

The sequencing sample was made of CD8+ T cells sorted from blood. This chain connects TRBV5-6 to TRBJ2-5; D is unclear. This receptor was taken from a woman younger than 35 in good health. The CDR3 loop is CASSPAVIWTQYF. The DNA of the CDR3 is TGTGCCAGCAGCCCCGCGGTCATCTGGACCCAGTACTTC.